These 25 T cell receptor beta chains share one sample of origin, sequenced in a study of T-cell reconstitution after alpha-beta-depleted transplantation in children. Researchers prepared the TCRbeta library using unique molecular identifiers, the study reports. TCRdb reprocessed the PCR reads with MiXCR, giving one entry per CDR3 protein. This sample has 500,000 to 600,000 distinct CDR3 sequences; roughly a quarter occur once, and the top ten carry about 35%. Source: PBMCs, taken before TCRalphabeta/CD19-depleted stem cell transplant. All receptors derive from a boy under two years old with Wiskott-Aldrich syndrome, due to receive a stem cell transplant.

The V call is TRBV12-3 or TRBV12-4, the J call TRBJ2-7; D unclear. V lost 5 bases and J lost 2, with 22 bases in between. CDR3 length: 17 amino acids. Here the CDR3 reads CASSPRFFGQAAYEQYF. Here the CDR3 DNA reads TGTGCCAGCAGTCCCCGGTTTTTCGGGCAGGCAGCCTACGAGCAGTACTTC.

The chain links TRBV2 to TRBJ1-2, with 8 bases aligning to TRBD1. Germline trimming cut 7 bases from V and 2 bases from J; bases unmatched to any gene: 6. Per germline, CDR1 SNHLY and CDR2 FYNNEI. This CDR3 is 14 amino acids long. CDR3 region: CASTLTGVNYGYTF. The CDR3 DNA reads as TGTGCCAGCACCTTGACAGGGGTCAACTATGGCTACACCTTC.

The rearrangement links TRBV29-1 to TRBJ2-1; 7 bases agree with TRBD1. CDR1 is SQVTM and CDR2 is ANQGSEA in the germline V gene. V was pared by 2 bases and J by 2 bases, with 9 bases of the junction left unmatched. The CDR3 runs 16 residues. CDR3 residues: CSVEWAGGATYNEQFF. As DNA, the CDR3 is TGCAGCGTTGAATGGGCAGGGGGAGCAACCTACAATGAGCAGTTCTTC.

This chain uses TRBV5-5 with TRBJ2-1; tentatively, D is TRBD2 (5 bases). Germline CDR1 SGHKS, CDR2 YYEKEE (reference sequence). The CDR3 is 15 amino acids. Between the trimmed V and J ends, which lost 1 base and 2 bases, there was a span of 10 bases. The CDR3 DNA reads as TGTGCCAGCAGCTTGAGAGGGTTCACCTACAATGAGCAGTTCTTC. Translation: CASSLRGFTYNEQFF.

The rearrangement joins TRBV12-3 or TRBV12-4 to TRBJ2-5, with D possibly TRBD2 on 6 matching bases. The V gene lost 2 bases and the J gene lost 5 bases, with 9 bases spanning the gap. The CDR3 loop spans 13 amino acids. The CDR3 sequence is CASSLNGRETQYF. CDR3 bases: TGTGCCAGCAGTTTAAATGGGAGGGAGACCCAGTACTTC.

The genes are TRBV29-1 and TRBJ2-2; weak D call: TRBD1 (5 bases). CDR1 is SQVTM, CDR2 ANQGSEA, per germline. Trimming removed 4 bases from V and 1 base from J, with 13 bases in between. The CDR3 contains 15 residues. In DNA, the CDR3 is TGCAGCGTTGCCTTCGTAGGGGTGAACACCGGGGAGCTGTTTTTT. Amino acid sequence: CSVAFVGVNTGELFF.

Written as DNA, the CDR3 is TGTGCCAGCAGCTTAGATCCGACTAGACCGGGATACAATGAGCAGTTCTTC. This gives the protein CASSLDPTRPGYNEQFF. V and J are TRBV7-9 and TRBJ2-1; D is perhaps TRBD2 (6 bases). The CDR3 has 17 amino acids. V was cut by 1 base and J by 4 bases, with 17 bases left in between. CDR1 is SEHNR, CDR2 FQNEAQ, per germline (reference sequence). The full variable domain, its missing parts supplied by reference TRBV7-9 and TRBJ2-1, is DTGVSQNPRHKITKRGQNVTFRCDPISEHNRLYWYRQTLGQGPEFLTYFQNEAQLEKSRLLSDRFSAERPKGSFSTLEIQRTEQGDSAMYLCASSLDPTRPGYNEQFFGPGTRLTVL.

The gene calls are TRBV5-1 and TRBJ1-2, with 9 bases fitting TRBD1. The trim removed 5 bases at V and 11 bases at J, leaving 10 bases unmatched. The CDR3 consists of 13 residues. Germline V gene data show CDR1 as SGHRS and CDR2 as YFSETQ. The chain's CDR3 is CASRDGTGNLYTF. The CDR3 DNA reads TGCGCCAGCAGAGATGGGACAGGGAATCTGTACACCTTC.

The J gene is TRBJ2-3, the V gene TRBV10-3; D unclear. Per germline, CDR1 ENHRY and CDR2 SYGVKD. V was cut by 11 bases and J by 2 bases, with 14 bases left in between. This CDR3 is 13 amino acids long. The CDR3 loop reads CALRADFTDTQYF. CDR3 nucleotides: TGTGCCCTAAGGGCAGATTTCACAGATACGCAGTATTTT.

Only a few counts were recorded for this clonotype. The gene calls are TRBV7-6 and TRBJ2-5, with D perhaps TRBD1 (6 bases). The germline CDR1 and CDR2 sequences are SGHVS and FNYEAQ. This CDR3 spans 14 amino acids. V lost 4 bases, J lost 4 bases, and 13 bases lay in between. The DNA of the CDR3 is TGTGCCAGCAGCTCGACGACAGGTTCAGAGACCCAGTACTTC. It yields the protein CASSSTTGSETQYF.

The CDR3 DNA is TGCAGTGCTAGAGATCCCCGGACGAACACTGAAGCTTTCTTT. Translated: CSARDPRTNTEAFF. This sequence joins TRBV20-1 and TRBJ1-1; D gene uncertain. The CDR3 totals 14 residues. Germline V lookup: CDR1 DFQATT, CDR2 SNEGSKA (reference sequence). V lost 0 bases, J lost 1 base, and 9 bases lay in between.

The genes are TRBV6-1 and TRBJ1-6; tentatively, D is TRBD1 (5 bases). CDR1 is MNHNS, CDR2 SASEGT, per germline. Trimming removed 8 bases at V and 7 bases at J, with 12 bases between. There are 13 residues in the CDR3. CDR3 protein: CASLGQRNSPLHF. The CDR3 region has the DNA TGTGCCAGCCTGGGGCAGCGGAATTCACCCCTCCACTTT.

This chain connects TRBV25-1 to TRBJ2-5; 7 bases are shared with TRBD2. V lost 5 bases to trimming and J lost 3 bases; unmatched junction nucleotides: 9. The CDR3 covers 15 residues. In germline, CDR1 is MGHDK, CDR2 SYGVNS. Here the CDR3 DNA reads TGTGCCAGCAGTACCCTAGCGGAGAGGGAAGAGACCCAGTACTTC. This gives the protein CASSTLAEREETQYF.

This chain uses TRBV12-3 or TRBV12-4 with TRBJ2-7, with D tentatively TRBD2 (5 bases). V was clipped by 6 bases and J by 9 bases, with 12 bases between them. This CDR3 is built from 11 residues. The CDR3 reads CASSPGEGQYF. CDR3 bases: TGTGCCAGCAGCCCTGGTGAGGGGCAGTACTTC.

The chain combines TRBV4-1 with TRBJ2-3, with 8 bases aligning to TRBD2. The germline CDR1 and CDR2 sequences are MGHRA and YSYEKL. The ends lost 4 bases at V and 0 bases at J; junction bases unmatched: 12. The CDR3 has 18 residues. In nucleotides, the CDR3 is TGCGCCAGCAGCCTTCAGCACCGGGGCGGGAGGAGCACAGATACGCAGTATTTT. Translation gives CASSLQHRGGRSTDTQYF.

Only a few counts were recorded for this clonotype. The rearrangement joins TRBV5-1 to TRBJ2-7; possibly TRBD2 for D (6 bases). The V end was cut by 1 base, the J end by 2 bases, with 16 bases between. CDR3 length: 16 residues. Germline V gene sequence: CDR1 SGHRS, CDR2 YFSETQ. The CDR3 region has the DNA TGCGCCAGCAGCTTGTTCGGAGGGGACCTAACCTACGAGCAGTACTTC. It translates to CASSLFGGDLTYEQYF.

V and J are TRBV5-1 and TRBJ2-5; no reliable D call. The CDR3 consists of 13 residues. V was shortened by 0 bases and J by 5 bases, with 8 bases between the two germline ends. CDR1 and CDR2 (germline): SGHRS, YFSETQ. The CDR3 coding sequence is TGCGCCAGCAGCTTGGCCACGTGGGAGACCCAGTACTTC. It yields the protein CASSLATWETQYF.

The table lists this clonotype with a few counts. This chain uses TRBV12-3 or TRBV12-4 with TRBJ2-3; a weak D match, TRBD2 (6 bases). V lost 8 bases, J lost 5 bases, and 17 bases lay in between. This CDR3 spans 14 amino acids. In DNA form, the CDR3 reads TGTGCCAGCTCCCTTTCGGGAGAGGTAGATACGCAGTATTTT. Protein sequence: CASSLSGEVDTQYF.

The chain uses TRBV7-6 and TRBJ2-5; unclear D gene. This CDR3 spans 14 amino acids. With 1 base removed from V and 2 bases from J, the gap between germline ends came to 8 bases. CDR1 and CDR2 (germline): SGHVS, FNYEAQ. The CDR3 sequence is CASSLGSRQETQYF. CDR3 DNA: TGTGCCAGCAGCTTAGGAAGTCGACAAGAGACCCAGTACTTC.

This clonotype was counted a few times. As DNA, the CDR3 is TGCGCCAGCAGCTGGACAGGGTTACCGGGCGAGCAGTACTTC. It is translated as CASSWTGLPGEQYF. V and J are TRBV5-1 and TRBJ2-7; 8 positions match TRBD1. The CDR3 has 14 residues. Trimming removed 3 bases from V and 6 bases from J; junction bases left unmatched: 8. Germline CDR1 and CDR2: SGHRS and YFSETQ.

A few counts support this clonotype. CDR3: CASSLLPGLAGPNTGELFF. Here the CDR3 DNA reads TGTGCCAGCAGCCTATTACCGGGACTAGCGGGCCCTAACACCGGGGAGCTGTTTTTT. This chain uses TRBV28 with TRBJ2-2; 12 bases are a match to TRBD2. Germline V gives CDR1 MDHEN, CDR2 SYDVKM. The V segment lost 6 bases and the J segment 2 bases; nucleotides outside the gene matches: 13. CDR3 length equals 19 residues.

The chain joins TRBV20-1 to TRBJ2-5, with D hard to call. V was trimmed by 6 bases and J by 5 bases, leaving 13 bases between them. The length of the CDR3 is 12 residues. Germline CDR1 reads DFQATT; CDR2 reads SNEGSKA (reference sequence). CDR3 nucleotides: TGCAGTGCCTTGGACCCTAGGGAGACCCAGTACTTC. As protein: CSALDPRETQYF.

A note on this clonotype: An end of the junction differs from the germline gene, which may be a read error. CDR3 sequence (DNA): TGTGCCAGCAGTTTAGGGTTTTTCGACCTCTCCAACAATGAGCAGTTCTTC. It codes for CASSLGFFDLSNNEQFF. The V call is TRBV12-3 or TRBV12-4, the J call TRBJ2-1; no clear D. The CDR3 totals 17 residues.

This clonotype was found a few times. The chain is built from TRBV29-1 and TRBJ2-5, with TRBD2 identical over 13 bases. V was pared by 5 bases and J by 2 bases, with 5 bases of the junction left unmatched. In germline, CDR1 is SQVTM, CDR2 ANQGSEA. This CDR3 is built from 15 residues. CDR3 DNA sequence: TGCAGCGTTTACGGACTAGCGGGAGTGCAAGAGACCCAGTACTTC. This sequence encodes CSVYGLAGVQETQYF.

This clonotype turned up a few times. The rearrangement links TRBV5-1 to TRBJ1-5; the match to TRBD1 covers 8 bases. With 0 bases clipped from V and 6 bases from J, the junction kept 5 bases outside the gene matches. CDR1 and CDR2 (germline): SGHRS, YFSETQ. CDR3 length equals 15 residues. CDR3: CASSLEGTGGQPQHF. In DNA form, the CDR3 reads TGCGCCAGCAGCTTGGAGGGGACAGGTGGTCAGCCCCAGCATTTT.